The T cell receptor (beta chain) described here comes from a study of blood T cell repertoires in COVID-19. Assay: immunoSEQ multiplex PCR; the TCRdb copy retains only in-frame clones and omits some. The data contain about 210,000 clones, 84% of them singletons. Germline CDR1 is SGHRS and CDR2 is YFSETQ. The CDR3 extends over 14 amino acids. The V end was cut by 3 bases, the J end by 2 bases, with 8 bases between. The rearrangement links TRBV5-1 to TRBJ2-2; a weak D match, TRBD2 (5 bases). This clonotype was sampled from a woman between 50 and 59 years old with active or convalescent COVID-19. The sequencing input was peripheral blood. The chain's CDR3 is CASSSLANTGELFF. The CDR3 coding sequence is TGCGCCAGCAGCTCCCTAGCAAACACCGGGGAGCTGTTTTTT. The variable domain in full, with the rest retrieved from reference TRBV5-1 and TRBJ2-2, is KAGVTQTPRYLIKTRGQQVTLSCSPISGHRSVSWYQQTPGQGLQFLFEYFSETQRNKGNFPGRFSGRQFSNSRSEMNVSTLELGDSALYLCASSSLANTGELFFGEGSRLTVL.